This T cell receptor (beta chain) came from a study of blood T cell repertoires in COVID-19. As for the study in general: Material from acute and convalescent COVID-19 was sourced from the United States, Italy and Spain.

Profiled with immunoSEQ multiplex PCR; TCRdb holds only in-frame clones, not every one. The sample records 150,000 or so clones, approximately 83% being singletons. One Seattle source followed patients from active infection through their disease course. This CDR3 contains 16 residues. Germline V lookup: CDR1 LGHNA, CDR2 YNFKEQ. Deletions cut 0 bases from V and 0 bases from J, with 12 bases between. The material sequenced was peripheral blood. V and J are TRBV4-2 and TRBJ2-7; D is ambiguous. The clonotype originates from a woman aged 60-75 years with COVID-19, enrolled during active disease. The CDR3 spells CASSQEGSFTSYEQYF. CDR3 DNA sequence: TGTGCCAGCAGCCAAGAGGGCAGCTTTACCTCCTACGAGCAGTACTTC.